This TCR beta chain emerged from a study of T cells in Graves' hyperthyroidism and ophthalmopathy. Findings and caveats of the study: The blood repertoire included most of the expanded thyroid clonotypes above 0.001.

This clonotype showed up many times. The antigen is unknown. Exclusion of a patient resulted from uncontrolled infection, other autoimmune disease, pregnancy or lactation. Diagnosing involved the use of clinical symptoms, serum thyroxine and TRAb, thyroid ultrasound and orbital computed tomography. RNA transcripts served as the template for amplifying TCR beta CDR3 regions. A first-round RT-PCR of the TCR CDR3 used the HTBI primer set. One entry per CDR3 protein, called by TCRdb with MiXCR from the multiplex PCR reads. Among around 660,000 distinct CDR3 sequences, just under 45% were seen once, and the ten largest hold under 8%. Trimming removed 5 bases from V and 3 bases from J; junction bases left unmatched: 6. CDR1 SEHNR and CDR2 FQNEAQ come from the germline V gene (reference sequence). This CDR3 region has 15 residues.

This TCR was recovered from an adult man with Graves' disease, either hyperthyroidism or ophthalmopathy (not recorded which). Sequencing input: peripheral blood or thyroid tissue (not recorded which). The chain carries TRBV7-9 and TRBJ2-2, with TRBD1 matching over 7 bases. CDR3 coding DNA: TGTGCCAGCAGCCACCCGACAGGGTACACCGGGGAGCTGTTTTTT. It is translated as CASSHPTGYTGELFF.